A selection of T cell receptor beta chains follows, all from one sample in a study of cytomegalovirus exposure and HLA in healthy donors. Measured with immunoSEQ multiplex PCR; TCRdb has only the in-frame clones, and not every one. The sample has under 250,000 clones; about 80% are singletons. Sequencing used PBMCs. Receptor source: a woman aged 30 to 39 in good health and CMV-seropositive. The CDR3 runs from the conserved cysteine through the conserved F or W. The order of the fields is V gene, D gene, clone size, J gene, CDR3 DNA, CDR3 protein. The D gene is left open where the match is weak. For some rows the clone size is stated as once, few or many, or as a class when expanded; others skip it.

TRBV4-1	-	-	TRBJ2-3	TGCGCCAGCAGCCAGGACAGAGGAGATACGCAGTATTTT	CASSQDRGDTQYF
TRBV4-2	-	-	TRBJ1-1	TGTGCCAGCAGCCGGAGGAGGAACACTGAAGCTTTCTTT	CASSRRRNTEAFF
TRBV2	TRBD1	once	TRBJ2-7	TGTGCCAGCGGGGGACAGTTGGGCTCCTACGAGCAGTACTTC	CASGGQLGSYEQYF
TRBV2	TRBD1	-	TRBJ2-3	TGTGCCAGCAGCGGGGACAGGAGCACAGATACGCAGTATTTT	CASSGDRSTDTQYF
TRBV29-1	-	few	TRBJ2-4	TGCAGCGTTGAAGATTGGACACCAGAAAACATTCAGTACTTC	CSVEDWTPENIQYF
TRBV5-1	-	-	TRBJ1-5	TGCGCCAGCAGGGGGGGGCTGGATCAGCCCCAGCATTTT	CASRGGLDQPQHF
TRBV21-1	-	-	TRBJ2-7	TGTGCCAGCAGCAAAAAGGCGGCTAGCGGGGGCCGCCCCTACGAGCAGTACTTC	CASSKKAASGGRPYEQYF
TRBV4-3	TRBD2	few	TRBJ2-6	TGCGCCAGCAGCCAAGTACTAGCGGGAGTGGGTGGGGCCAACGTCCTGACTTTC	CASSQVLAGVGGANVLTF
TRBV9	TRBD2	-	TRBJ2-2	TGTGCCAGCAGGCACGGGACTAGCGGAAACACCGGGGAGCTGTTTTTT	CASRHGTSGNTGELFF
TRBV29-1	-	-	TRBJ1-2	TGCAGCGTTGGTGGGGCCAACTATGGCTACACCTTC	CSVGGANYGYTF
TRBV6-6	-	few	TRBJ1-1	TGTGCCAGCAGCAAGACAAGCATGAACACTGAAGCTTTCTTT	CASSKTSMNTEAFF
TRBV18	-	-	TRBJ2-7	TGTGCCAGCTCACCCACGAGACAACTAGGGAACGAGCAGTACTTC	CASSPTRQLGNEQYF
TRBV6-1	TRBD2	-	TRBJ2-7	TGTGCCAGCCACTCTAGCGGGGGGGCCTCCTACGAGCAGTACTTC	CASHSSGGASYEQYF
TRBV6-1	-	-	TRBJ2-7	TGTGCCAGCAGTGGTCGGGGAACAGCGAGCGAGCAGTACTTC	CASSGRGTASEQYF
TRBV7-9	TRBD1	-	TRBJ1-4	TGTGCCAGCAGCCGACAGGGACAGGGAGGTGAAAAACTGTTTTTT	CASSRQGQGGEKLFF
TRBV5-4	-	-	TRBJ2-3	TGTGCCAGCAGCCCAAGCGGGGATACGCAGTATTTT	CASSPSGDTQYF
TRBV6-5	-	once	TRBJ2-7	TGTGCCAGCAGTTACGGGCTGGGTTCCTCCTACGAGCAGTACTTC	CASSYGLGSSYEQYF
TRBV7-2	TRBD1	-	TRBJ1-5	TGTGCCAGCAGCGCTAGGGGACAGAGCAATCAGCCCCAGCATTTT	CASSARGQSNQPQHF
TRBV29-1	-	-	TRBJ2-1	TGCAGCGCAATCCTCCGGTATGGGCAGTTCTTC	CSAILRYGQFF
TRBV5-1	-	-	TRBJ2-3	TGCGCCAGCACCCCTAACCTGTTGGGGGGAGATACGCAGTATTTT	CASTPNLLGGDTQYF
TRBV10-1	-	-	TRBJ2-1	TGCGCCAGCAGTGAGTCTGGGGACTTATACTCCAATGAGCAGTTCTTC	CASSESGDLYSNEQFF
TRBV27	TRBD2	-	TRBJ2-1	TGTGCCAGCAGCGGACTAGCGGGAGTTGAGAATGAGCAGTTCTTC	CASSGLAGVENEQFF
TRBV2	-	-	TRBJ2-5	TGTGCCAGCAGTGAGGACAAATCAATGGCAGAGACCCAGTACTTC	CASSEDKSMAETQYF
TRBV7-9	TRBD1	-	TRBJ1-1	TGTGCCAGCAGCTTAGGAGGGCCGGGACAGGTAAAGCGTGAAGCTTTCTTT	CASSLGGPGQVKREAFF
TRBV11-3	TRBD2	-	TRBJ2-5	TGTGCCAGCAGCTTAGGTGCCTGGCGGGAGAACCAAGAGACCCAGTACTTC	CASSLGAWRENQETQYF
TRBV11-2	TRBD1	once	TRBJ1-1	TGTGCCAGCAGAACTCGGTCAGGGGACCCCAGGGGGCAGGGTGAAGCTTTCTTT	CASRTRSGDPRGQGEAFF
TRBV6-1	TRBD1	-	TRBJ2-1	TGTGCCAGCAGTGAAGCCGGGACAGGGGGCTACTCCTACAATGAGCAGTTCTTC	CASSEAGTGGYSYNEQFF
TRBV5-1	TRBD2	-	TRBJ2-7	TGCGCCAGCAGCTTGACTAGCGGGGGGCGCGAGCAGTACTTC	CASSLTSGGREQYF
TRBV12-5	TRBD2	-	TRBJ2-3	TGTGCTAGTGGTTTGGTAAAACACAATAGCGGGAGGATGCAAGTACGGAACGCGCAGTATTTT	CASGLVKHNSGRMQVRNAQYF
TRBV7-9	TRBD1	once	TRBJ1-6	TGTTCCAGCAGCCGACAGGGGCGATCAAGCTCCTATAATTCACCCCTCCACTTT	CSSSRQGRSSSYNSPLHF
TRBV6-5	-	-	TRBJ1-2	TGTGCCAGCCGCCAGGGATACGGTGGCTACACCTTC	CASRQGYGGYTF
TRBV4-1	-	-	TRBJ1-6	TGCGCCAGCAGCTTCCGTCCGGACGGGGGGAATTCACCCCTCCACTTT	CASSFRPDGGNSPLHF
TRBV5-5	TRBD1	-	TRBJ2-7	TGTGCCAGCAGCCCGCGCTACATAACGACAGGGACCGTCTACGAGCAGTACTTC	CASSPRYITTGTVYEQYF
TRBV7-7	TRBD2	-	TRBJ2-3	TGTGCCAGCAGCTTAATCGCGGGAGCGGGAGATACGCAGTATTTT	CASSLIAGAGDTQYF
TRBV7-8	TRBD2	once	TRBJ2-3	TGTGCCAGCAGCTTATGGGCTAGCGGGGGGGCGGATACGCAGTATTTT	CASSLWASGGADTQYF
TRBV29-1	-	-	TRBJ2-1	TGCAGCGTTGTGGAGCCCCCCCTAGATAAGTTCTTC	CSVVEPPLDKFF
TRBV10-1	-	-	TRBJ2-2	TGCGCCAGCAGCTCAGTCACCGGGGAGCTGTTTTTT	CASSSVTGELFF
TRBV4-3	-	-	TRBJ2-7	TGCGCCAGCAGCCGAGACGTCGAGAGCTCCTACGAGCAGTACTTC	CASSRDVESSYEQYF
TRBV5-6	-	few	TRBJ1-6	TGTGCCAGCAGACAGGGATCCTATAATTCACCCCTCCACTTT	CASRQGSYNSPLHF
TRBV5-5	-	few	TRBJ1-5	TGTGCCAGCAACCCCTTACTTGTTAGCAATCAGCCCCAGCATTTT	CASNPLLVSNQPQHF
TRBV27	-	once	TRBJ1-4	TGTGCCAGCAGTCTGTTCGGGGGAACTAATGAAAAACTGTTTTTT	CASSLFGGTNEKLFF
TRBV11-2	-	-	TRBJ2-4	TGTGCCAGCAGCCCTATAGGGGGAGCCAAAAACATTCAGTACTTC	CASSPIGGAKNIQYF
TRBV7-8	-	-	TRBJ2-2	TGTGCCAGCAGCACCACTAGCTCCGGGGAGCTGTTTTTT	CASSTTSSGELFF
TRBV6-6	TRBD1	-	TRBJ1-5	TGTGCCAGCAGTCTCGGACAGGGGAATCAGCCCCAGCATTTT	CASSLGQGNQPQHF
TRBV7-9	TRBD1	-	TRBJ1-1	TGTGCCAGCAGCCTAACCCCCGGACAGGGGGCGGGAGACACTGAAGCTTTCTTT	CASSLTPGQGAGDTEAFF
TRBV2	-	-	TRBJ2-4	TGTGCCAGCAGTGGTGGTGGCGGCAAAAACATTCAGTACTTC	CASSGGGGKNIQYF
TRBV15	-	-	TRBJ2-5	TGTGCCACCAGCAGGCTCAAGAGGGGGGAGACCCAGTACTTC	CATSRLKRGETQYF
TRBV7-8	-	-	TRBJ2-1	TGTGCCAGCAGCCCCCCCCCAAGGCTAGCACCCTACAATGAGCAGTTCTTC	CASSPPPRLAPYNEQFF
TRBV7-6	TRBD1	-	TRBJ2-5	TGTGCCAGCAGCCTACCATCGACAGGGCGGTACCAAGAGACCCAGTACTTC	CASSLPSTGRYQETQYF
TRBV7-6	-	-	TRBJ2-2	TGTGCCAGCAGCTTAGCGCTGGCGGGTGCGAACACCGGGGAGCTGTTTTTT	CASSLALAGANTGELFF